A selection of T cell receptor beta chains follows, all from one sample in a study of T-cell memory formation after mild COVID-19. MiXCR was run by TCRdb on the 5' RACE reads, yielding one entry per CDR3 protein. The table records around 310,000 distinct CDR3 sequences, 15% of them present only once. The material sequenced was PBMCs or a T cell subset sorted from them (not recorded which). These TCRs come from a young man who had mild COVID-19 (a few samples of this study predate the infection). Cell type and time point are not known. Both conserved end residues are part of each CDR3. The order of the fields is V gene, D gene, clone size, J gene, CDR3 DNA, CDR3 protein. D genes are given only for firm matches. Clone size is not always given. Where it is, it says once, few, many or a class for expanded clones.

TRBV7-7	TRBD2	NA	TRBJ2-5	TGTGCTAGCAGCCCGCCTCTCCTAGCGGGAAAAGTACCCGGGGACCAAGAGACCCAGTACTTC	CASSPPLLAGKVPGDQETQYF
TRBV6-5	NA	NA	TRBJ1-6	TGTGCCAGCAAGAGGGGGGTCGGGTCACCCCTCCACTTT	CASKRGVGSPLHF
TRBV29-1	TRBD1	NA	TRBJ1-5	TGCAGCGTTGGGCAGGGGGAAGGAAAGCCCCAGCATTTT	CSVGQGEGKPQHF
TRBV12-3/TRBV12-4	TRBD1	NA	TRBJ1-1	TGTGCCAGCAGGGAGACAGGGATGAACACTGAAGCTTTCTTT	CASRETGMNTEAFF
TRBV9	NA	NA	TRBJ2-7	TGTGCCAGCAGCGTAGCCGGCGACCCCTACGAGCAGTACTTC	CASSVAGDPYEQYF
TRBV4-2	NA	NA	TRBJ1-1	TGTGCCAGCAGCCAAGGGGCTGCCACTGAAGCTTTCTTT	CASSQGAATEAFF
TRBV29-1	NA	NA	TRBJ2-1	TGCAGCGTCCCGGAGGGGAAGGAGCAGTTCTTC	CSVPEGKEQFF
TRBV2	NA	few	TRBJ2-3	TGTGCCAGCAGGGGTAGTAAGGGGGGCACAGATACGCAGTATTTT	CASRGSKGGTDTQYF
TRBV7-9	NA	NA	TRBJ1-6	TGTGCCCCAGGGACGGACTCACCCCTCCACTTT	CAPGTDSPLHF
TRBV7-8	TRBD1	NA	TRBJ2-7	TGTGCCAGCAGGAAGACGGGGGACAGGGTCTACGAGCAGTACTTC	CASRKTGDRVYEQYF
TRBV9	TRBD1	few	TRBJ2-2	TGTGCCAGCAGCGTCTCCCCCACAGGGGACACCGGGGAGCTGTTTTTT	CASSVSPTGDTGELFF
TRBV4-2	TRBD2	NA	TRBJ2-7	TGTGCCAGCAGACCTACTAGCGGTGACTACGAGCAGTACTTC	CASRPTSGDYEQYF
TRBV27	NA	few	TRBJ2-3	TGTGCCAGCAGTTCCAGACTCACAGATACGCAGTATTTT	CASSSRLTDTQYF
TRBV2	NA	NA	TRBJ1-5	TGTGCCAGCGGGGGGGCCCGCTCCCATCAGCATTTT	CASGGARSHQHF
TRBV12-3/TRBV12-4	NA	few	TRBJ1-3	TGTGCCAGCAGTTTAGGTCAGGGGCCTGGAAACACCATATATTTT	CASSLGQGPGNTIYF
TRBV5-6	TRBD1	few	TRBJ1-5	TGTGCCAGCAGCAGGACAGGGCGACAGCCCCAGCATTTT	CASSRTGRQPQHF
TRBV25-1	NA	few	TRBJ2-1	TGTGCCAGCGGCGAGGGGGAGTTCTTC	CASGEGEFF
TRBV7-2	TRBD1	NA	TRBJ2-3	TGTGCCACCTCCCGCCAGGGGGCCACAGATACGCAGTATTTT	CATSRQGATDTQYF
TRBV20-1	NA	NA	TRBJ2-7	TGCAGTGCTAGAGATCTTGGTCAGGGGGGTTACGAGCAGTACTTC	CSARDLGQGGYEQYF
TRBV7-3	TRBD2	NA	TRBJ2-3	TGTGCCAGCAGCTCTTATAGCGGGAGGGGGACAGATACGCAGTATTTT	CASSSYSGRGTDTQYF
TRBV20-1	NA	NA	TRBJ1-5	TGCAGTGCTTCCGAGACAGGAGAGTTTAATCAGCCCCAGCATTTT	CSASETGEFNQPQHF
TRBV7-3	TRBD1	many	TRBJ1-1	TGTGCCAGCAGCTCACAGGGGGACACTGAAGCTTTCTTT	CASSSQGDTEAFF
TRBV5-1	NA	many	TRBJ1-5	TGCGCCAGCAGCTTGGAGGGAACGAGCAATCAGCCCCAGCATTTT	CASSLEGTSNQPQHF
TRBV7-2	TRBD1	few	TRBJ2-7	TGTGCCAGCAGCTCTAACCGGGACAGCTACGAGCAGTACTTC	CASSSNRDSYEQYF
TRBV5-1	TRBD1	NA	TRBJ2-7	TGCGCCAGCAGCCCCGACAGGGACGCCTACGAGCAGTACTTC	CASSPDRDAYEQYF
TRBV4-2	TRBD2	NA	TRBJ2-5	TGTGCCAGCAGCCCCCAGTGGCGGGGGGGCGAAAAGACCCAGTACTTC	CASSPQWRGGEKTQYF
TRBV5-5	NA	NA	TRBJ2-5	TGTGCCAGCAGCGCTGAGCAGGGGTGGAACCAAGAGACCCAGTACTTC	CASSAEQGWNQETQYF
TRBV5-5	NA	few	TRBJ1-5	TGTGCCAGCAGCTTGTGGGACACGAATCAGCCCCAGCATTTT	CASSLWDTNQPQHF
TRBV5-1	NA	NA	TRBJ2-1	TGCGCCAGCCGATTCAGGGAAGAGAGCTCCTACAATGAGCAGTTCTTC	CASRFREESSYNEQFF
TRBV6-2/TRBV6-3	TRBD2	NA	TRBJ2-1	TGTGCCAGCAAAGGACTAGCGGGGTACAATGAGCAGTTCTTC	CASKGLAGYNEQFF
TRBV7-9	NA	few	TRBJ2-5	TGTGCCAGCATCAGGAGCCTCCAAGAGACCCAGTACTTC	CASIRSLQETQYF
TRBV4-2	NA	NA	TRBJ2-5	TGTGCCAGCAGCCAATCCGGGACGGCGTCGGAGGGGACCCAGTACTTC	CASSQSGTASEGTQYF
TRBV11-3	NA	few	TRBJ2-2	TGTGCCAGCAGCTTAGGTGGATTCGGGGAGCTGTTTTTT	CASSLGGFGELFF
TRBV7-2	NA	many	TRBJ2-5	TGTGCCAGCAGCTTGCGGCTACAAGAGACCCAGTACTTC	CASSLRLQETQYF
TRBV7-9	NA	NA	TRBJ2-1	TGTGCCAGCATCTTGGACAGTTACAATGAGCAGTTCTTC	CASILDSYNEQFF
TRBV12-5	TRBD1	NA	TRBJ1-6	TGTGCTAGTGGTCCTGGGGACAGTTTTTCACCCCTCCACTTT	CASGPGDSFSPLHF
TRBV7-9	NA	NA	TRBJ2-4	TGTGCCAGCAGTCCAACGGTCCTAGCCAAAAACATTCAGTACTTC	CASSPTVLAKNIQYF
TRBV5-4	TRBD1	many	TRBJ2-2	TGTGCCAGCAGCTCCGGGACAGGGAGGAAGGGGGAGCTGTTTTTT	CASSSGTGRKGELFF
TRBV20-1	NA	NA	TRBJ1-1	TGCAGTGCTAGAGTGGTTGACATGAACACTGAAGCTTTCTTT	CSARVVDMNTEAFF
TRBV27	TRBD2	many	TRBJ2-1	TGTGCCAGCAGACGACGACCTAGCGGGGGATCGTTTGAGCAGTTCTTC	CASRRRPSGGSFEQFF
TRBV11-2	TRBD2	few	TRBJ2-3	TGTGCCACCGACCCTCGGATAGCGGGGCTCACAGATACGCAGTATTTT	CATDPRIAGLTDTQYF
TRBV20-1	NA	few	TRBJ2-7	TGCAGTGCTAGAGTTGTGGGACCAAGGTCGGAGCAGTACTTC	CSARVVGPRSEQYF
TRBV5-6	TRBD2	few	TRBJ2-3	TGTGCCAGCAGCCAGCTAGCGGGGGGGCGAGATACGCAGTATTTT	CASSQLAGGRDTQYF
TRBV12-3/TRBV12-4	NA	NA	TRBJ2-3	TGTGCCAGCAGTGCAGACCCTCCAGATACGCAGTATTTT	CASSADPPDTQYF
TRBV30	TRBD2	NA	TRBJ2-2	TGTGCCTGGATCTCCAGCGGGGCGAACACCGGGGAGCTGTTTTTT	CAWISSGANTGELFF
TRBV4-2	NA	NA	TRBJ2-1	TGTGCCAGCAGACGATCGGGGGCCAGCTCCTACAATGAGCAGTTCTTC	CASRRSGASSYNEQFF
TRBV10-1	NA	NA	TRBJ2-7	TGCGCCAGCAGTTCCACCTTCTACGAGCAGTACTTC	CASSSTFYEQYF
TRBV5-5	NA	many	TRBJ2-1	TGTGCCAGCAGTTATTGGAGGCAGGGGCTCAATGAGCAGTTCTTC	CASSYWRQGLNEQFF
TRBV6-2/TRBV6-3	TRBD2	NA	TRBJ2-3	TGTGCCAGCAATCGGGGTACAGCGGGGGTCACAGATACGCAGTATTTT	CASNRGTAGVTDTQYF
TRBV7-3	TRBD1	NA	TRBJ1-6	TGTGCCAGCAGCTGGGGGACAGTCGCTTCACCCCTCCACTTT	CASSWGTVASPLHF
TRBV15	NA	few	TRBJ2-7	TGTGCCACCAGCCCCACTCCCCGGGCAGGCTCATCCCACGAGCAGTACTTC	CATSPTPRAGSSHEQYF
TRBV12-3/TRBV12-4	NA	few	TRBJ2-1	TGTGCCAGCAGTCCCGAAGAGGGGGGCAATGAGCAGTTCTTC	CASSPEEGGNEQFF
TRBV25-1	TRBD1	NA	TRBJ2-1	TGTGCCAGCAGTGTGAGGACAGGGGGTCATGAGCAGTTCTTC	CASSVRTGGHEQFF
TRBV5-1	TRBD1	many	TRBJ1-3	TGCGCCAGCACGCCTGGGACAGCCGAGGGCACCATATATTTT	CASTPGTAEGTIYF
TRBV12-3/TRBV12-4	NA	few	TRBJ1-5	TGTGCCAGCACCCCCAGGGTCAATCAGCCCCAGCATTTT	CASTPRVNQPQHF
TRBV4-1	NA	few	TRBJ1-2	TGCGCCAGCAGCCATATTCCTGACAGTAATAGTGGCTACACCTTC	CASSHIPDSNSGYTF
TRBV11-2	NA	NA	TRBJ2-1	TGTGCCAGCAACTCCTTCCCGGGGCACAGCTCCTACAATGAGCAGTTCTTC	CASNSFPGHSSYNEQFF
TRBV27	TRBD1	NA	TRBJ1-1	TGTGCCAGCAGTCGGGACAGGCAGAACACTGAAGCTTTCTTT	CASSRDRQNTEAFF
TRBV14	TRBD1	few	TRBJ2-3	TGTGCCAGCAGCGACCGACAGGGGACGGGCACAGATACGCAGTATTTT	CASSDRQGTGTDTQYF